This paragraph covers one T cell receptor (beta chain) sequence. No antigen is known for it. UMIs and sample barcodes were carried by the TCR alpha and TCR beta cDNA libraries that 5'RACE produced using constant-segment primers. MiXCR was run by TCRdb on the 5' RACE reads, yielding one entry per CDR3 protein. The table records fewer than 400,000 distinct CDR3 sequences, 13% of them present only once. These data are taken from a study of T-cell memory formation after mild COVID-19. Study in general: TCR clusters were largely donor specific.

Study findings and constraints: The finding that pre-infection memory included some responding clones suggested that cross-reactive memory joined.

V was shortened by 0 bases and J by 3 bases, with 12 bases between the two germline ends. The V gene's germline CDR1 is SGHRS and CDR2 YFSETQ. The CDR3 contains 15 residues. The chain carries TRBV5-1 and TRBJ1-1; D remains unclear. Sequencing input: PBMCs or a T cell subset sorted from them (not recorded which). This TCR came from a man between 18 and 35 years old who had mild COVID-19 (a few samples of this study predate the infection). Cell type and time point are not known. The CDR3 region has the DNA TGCGCCAGCAGCTTGGATGGGCCTCCTCACACTGAAGCTTTCTTT. This codes for CASSLDGPPHTEAFF. Using reference TRBV5-1 and TRBJ1-1 for the parts outside the CDR3, the full variable domain is KAGVTQTPRYLIKTRGQQVTLSCSPISGHRSVSWYQQTPGQGLQFLFEYFSETQRNKGNFPGRFSGRQFSNSRSEMNVSTLELGDSALYLCASSLDGPPHTEAFFGQGTRLTVV.